This T cell receptor beta chain emerged from a study of shared clonotypes between healthy human individuals. Profiling relied on immunoSEQ multiplex PCR, and the TCRdb table lists in-frame clones only, not all of them. The table shows around 2.1 million clones, with 90% to 97% occurring only once. Germline CDR1 MNHEY, CDR2 SVGAGI. The CDR3 has 13 amino acids. The V and J ends lost 10 bases and 2 bases, in that order; junction bases with no gene match: 8. Specimen: naive CD4+ T cells sorted from blood. Described subset: CD45RA+ positively selected. J is TRBJ2-7 and V is TRBV6-5; 7 positions match TRBD1. The receptor was derived from a man aged 18 to 29 in good health. The CDR3 is CATKRGQPYEQYF. Written as DNA, the CDR3 is TGTGCCACCAAAAGGGGGCAGCCCTACGAGCAGTACTTC.